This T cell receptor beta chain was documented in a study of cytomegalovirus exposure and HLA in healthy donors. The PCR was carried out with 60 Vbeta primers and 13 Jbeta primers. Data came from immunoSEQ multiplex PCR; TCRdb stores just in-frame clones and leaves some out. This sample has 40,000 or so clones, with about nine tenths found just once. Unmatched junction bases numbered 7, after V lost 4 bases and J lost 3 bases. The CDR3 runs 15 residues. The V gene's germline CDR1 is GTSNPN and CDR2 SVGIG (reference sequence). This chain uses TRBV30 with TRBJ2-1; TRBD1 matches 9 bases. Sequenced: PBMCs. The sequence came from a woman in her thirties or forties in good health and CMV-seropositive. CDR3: CAWIGETGGYNEQFF. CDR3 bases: TGTGCCTGGATAGGTGAGACAGGGGGCTACAATGAGCAGTTCTTC.